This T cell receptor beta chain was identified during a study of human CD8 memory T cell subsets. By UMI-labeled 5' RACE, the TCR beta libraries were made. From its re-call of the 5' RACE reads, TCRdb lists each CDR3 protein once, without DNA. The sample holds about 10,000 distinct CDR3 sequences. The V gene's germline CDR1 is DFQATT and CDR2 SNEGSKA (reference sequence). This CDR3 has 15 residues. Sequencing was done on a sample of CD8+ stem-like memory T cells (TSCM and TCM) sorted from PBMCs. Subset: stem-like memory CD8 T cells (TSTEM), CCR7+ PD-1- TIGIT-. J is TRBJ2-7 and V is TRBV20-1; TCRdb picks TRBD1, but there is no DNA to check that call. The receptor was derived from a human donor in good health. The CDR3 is CSAREQGQGTYEQYF.